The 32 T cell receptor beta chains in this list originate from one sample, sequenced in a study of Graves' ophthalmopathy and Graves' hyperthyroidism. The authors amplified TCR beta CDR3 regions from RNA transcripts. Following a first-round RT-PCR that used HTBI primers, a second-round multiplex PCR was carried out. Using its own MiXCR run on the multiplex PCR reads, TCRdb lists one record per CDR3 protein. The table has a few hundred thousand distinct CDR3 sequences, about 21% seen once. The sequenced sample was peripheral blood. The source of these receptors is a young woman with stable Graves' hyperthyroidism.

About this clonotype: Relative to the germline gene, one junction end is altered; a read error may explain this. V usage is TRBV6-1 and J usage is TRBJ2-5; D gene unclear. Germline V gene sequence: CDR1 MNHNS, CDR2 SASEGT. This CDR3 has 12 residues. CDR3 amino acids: CSSSSGGETHYF. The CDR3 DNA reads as TGTTCCAGCAGTTCGGGCGGCGAGACCCATTACTTC.

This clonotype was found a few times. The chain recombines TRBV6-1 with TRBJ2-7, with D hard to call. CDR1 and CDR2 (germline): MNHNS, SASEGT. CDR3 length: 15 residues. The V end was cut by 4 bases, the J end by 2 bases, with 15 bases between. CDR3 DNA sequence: TGTGCCAGCAGTGGACGGCGCATCCCACCCTACGAGCAGTACTTC. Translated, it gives CASSGRRIPPYEQYF.

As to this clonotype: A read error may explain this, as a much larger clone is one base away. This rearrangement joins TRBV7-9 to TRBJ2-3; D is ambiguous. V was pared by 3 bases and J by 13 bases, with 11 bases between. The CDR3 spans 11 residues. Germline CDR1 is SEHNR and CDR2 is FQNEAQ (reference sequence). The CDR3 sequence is CASSFGGPKYF. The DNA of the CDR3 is TGTGCCAGCAGCTTCGGTGGGCCGAAGTATTTT.

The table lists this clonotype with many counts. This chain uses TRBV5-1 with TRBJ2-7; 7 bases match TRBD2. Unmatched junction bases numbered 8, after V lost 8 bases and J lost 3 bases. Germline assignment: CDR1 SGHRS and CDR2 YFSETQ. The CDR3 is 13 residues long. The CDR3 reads CASKLAPHYEQYF. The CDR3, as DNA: TGCGCCAGTAAACTAGCGCCTCACTACGAGCAGTACTTC.

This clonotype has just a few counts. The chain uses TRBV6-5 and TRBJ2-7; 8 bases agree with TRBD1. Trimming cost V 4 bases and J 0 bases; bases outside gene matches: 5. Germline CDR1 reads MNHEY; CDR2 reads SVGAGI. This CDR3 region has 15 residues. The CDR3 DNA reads TGTGCCAGCAGTTCCGGGACAGGCCCCTCCTACGAGCAGTACTTC. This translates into CASSSGTGPSYEQYF.

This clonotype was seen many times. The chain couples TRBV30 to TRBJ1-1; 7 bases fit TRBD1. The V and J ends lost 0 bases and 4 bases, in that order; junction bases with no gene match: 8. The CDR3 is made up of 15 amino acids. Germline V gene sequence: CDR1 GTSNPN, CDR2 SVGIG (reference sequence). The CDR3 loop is CAWSVKGGRGTEAFF. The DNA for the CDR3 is TGTGCCTGGAGTGTAAAAGGGGGCCGCGGCACTGAAGCTTTCTTT.

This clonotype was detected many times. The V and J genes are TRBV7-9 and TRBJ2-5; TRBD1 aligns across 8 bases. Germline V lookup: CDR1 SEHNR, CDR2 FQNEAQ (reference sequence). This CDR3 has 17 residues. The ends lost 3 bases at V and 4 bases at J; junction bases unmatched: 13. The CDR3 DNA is TGTGCCAGCAGCTTGGACAGGGATATTTGGTATAGAGAGACCCAGTACTTC. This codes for CASSLDRDIWYRETQYF.

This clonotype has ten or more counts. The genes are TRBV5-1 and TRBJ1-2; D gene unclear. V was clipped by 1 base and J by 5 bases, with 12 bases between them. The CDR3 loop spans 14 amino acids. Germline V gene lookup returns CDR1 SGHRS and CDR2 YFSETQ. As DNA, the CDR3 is TGCGCCAGCAGCTTGAGCCAGCTCCGTTATGGCTACACCTTC. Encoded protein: CASSLSQLRYGYTF.

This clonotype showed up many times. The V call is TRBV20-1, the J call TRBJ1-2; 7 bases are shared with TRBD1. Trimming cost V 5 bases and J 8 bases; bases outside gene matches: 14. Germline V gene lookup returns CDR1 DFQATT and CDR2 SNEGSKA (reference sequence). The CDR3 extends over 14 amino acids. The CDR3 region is CSAGPATGKGGYTF. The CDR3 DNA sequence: TGCAGTGCTGGACCCGCGACAGGGAAGGGAGGCTACACCTTC.

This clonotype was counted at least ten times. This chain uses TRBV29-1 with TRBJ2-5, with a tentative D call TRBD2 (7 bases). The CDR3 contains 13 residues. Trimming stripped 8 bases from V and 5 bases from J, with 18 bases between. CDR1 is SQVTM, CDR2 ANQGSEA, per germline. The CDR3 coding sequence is TGCAGCATACTTCGGGGGGCCCGGGAGACCCAGTACTTC. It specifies CSILRGARETQYF. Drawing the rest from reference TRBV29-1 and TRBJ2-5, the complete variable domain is SAVISQKPSRDICQRGTSLTIQCQVDSQVTMMFWYRQQPGQSLTLIATANQGSEATYESGFVIDKFPISRPNLTFSTLTVSNMSPEDSSIYLCSILRGARETQYFGPGTRLLVL.

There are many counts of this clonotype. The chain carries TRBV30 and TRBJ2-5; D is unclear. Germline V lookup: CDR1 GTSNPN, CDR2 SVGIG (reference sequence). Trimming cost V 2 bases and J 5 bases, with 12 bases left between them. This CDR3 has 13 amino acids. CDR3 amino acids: CAWSTHIRETQYF. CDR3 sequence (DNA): TGTGCCTGGAGTACCCACATTCGGGAGACCCAGTACTTC.

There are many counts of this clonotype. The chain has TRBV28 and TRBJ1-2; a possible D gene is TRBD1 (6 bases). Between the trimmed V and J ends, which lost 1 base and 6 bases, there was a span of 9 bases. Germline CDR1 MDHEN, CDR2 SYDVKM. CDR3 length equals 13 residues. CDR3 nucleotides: TGTGCCAGCAGTTTATCCTACAGGGATGGCTACACCTTC. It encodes CASSLSYRDGYTF.

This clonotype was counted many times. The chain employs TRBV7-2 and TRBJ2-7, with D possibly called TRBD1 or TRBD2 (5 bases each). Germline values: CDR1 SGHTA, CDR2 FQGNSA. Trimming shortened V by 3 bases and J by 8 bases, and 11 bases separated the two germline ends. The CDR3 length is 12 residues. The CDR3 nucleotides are TGTGCCAGCAGCTTCCCCGGGACGAAGCAGTACTTC. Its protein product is CASSFPGTKQYF.

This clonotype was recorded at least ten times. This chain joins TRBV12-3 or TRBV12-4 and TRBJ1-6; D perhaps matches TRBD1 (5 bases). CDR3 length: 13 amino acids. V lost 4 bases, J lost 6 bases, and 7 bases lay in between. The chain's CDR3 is CASSWDLNSPLHF. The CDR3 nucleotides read TGTGCCAGCAGTTGGGACCTTAATTCACCCCTCCACTTT.

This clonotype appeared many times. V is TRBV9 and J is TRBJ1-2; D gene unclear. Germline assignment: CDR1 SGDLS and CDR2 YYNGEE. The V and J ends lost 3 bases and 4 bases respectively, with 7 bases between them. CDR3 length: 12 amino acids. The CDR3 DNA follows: TGTGCCAGCAGCGAGGTTTCCTATGGCTACACCTTC. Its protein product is CASSEVSYGYTF.

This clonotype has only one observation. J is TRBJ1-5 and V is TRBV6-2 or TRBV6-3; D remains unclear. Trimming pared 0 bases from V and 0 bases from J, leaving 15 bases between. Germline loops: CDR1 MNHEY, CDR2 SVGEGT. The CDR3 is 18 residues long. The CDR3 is CASSYSVRYRYSNQPQHF. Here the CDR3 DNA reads TGTGCCAGCAGTTACTCTGTACGATACCGCTATAGCAATCAGCCCCAGCATTTT.

For the CDR3, the DNA is TGTGCCAGCAGCCGGCGGGAGGGCCCCTACGAGCAGTACTTC. Protein product: CASSRREGPYEQYF. This chain connects TRBV3-1 to TRBJ2-7, with 9 positions matching TRBD2. V shed 4 bases and J 2 bases; nucleotides not matched to a gene: 3. Germline values: CDR1 LGHDT, CDR2 YNNKEL (reference sequence). The CDR3 extends over 14 amino acids.

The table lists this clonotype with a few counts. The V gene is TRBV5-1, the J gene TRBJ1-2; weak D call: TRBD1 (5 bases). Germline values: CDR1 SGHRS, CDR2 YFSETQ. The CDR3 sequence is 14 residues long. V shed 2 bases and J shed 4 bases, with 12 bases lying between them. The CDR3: CASSFVQGGYGYTF. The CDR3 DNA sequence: TGCGCCAGCAGCTTTGTCCAGGGCGGCTATGGCTACACCTTC.

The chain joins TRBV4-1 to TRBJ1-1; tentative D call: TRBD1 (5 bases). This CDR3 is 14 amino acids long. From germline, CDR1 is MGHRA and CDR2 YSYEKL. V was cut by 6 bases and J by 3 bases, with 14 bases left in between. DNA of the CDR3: TGCGCCAGCAGGGGATTAGGGGCGTACACTGAAGCTTTCTTT. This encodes CASRGLGAYTEAFF.

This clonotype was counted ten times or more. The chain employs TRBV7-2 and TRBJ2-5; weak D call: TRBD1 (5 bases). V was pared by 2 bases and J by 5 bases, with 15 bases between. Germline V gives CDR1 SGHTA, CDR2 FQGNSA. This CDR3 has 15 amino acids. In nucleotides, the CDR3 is TGTGCCAGCAGCTTACGGTTGGCAGGGCGGGAGACCCAGTACTTC. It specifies CASSLRLAGRETQYF. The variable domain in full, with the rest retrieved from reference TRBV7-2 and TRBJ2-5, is GAGVSQSPSNKVTEKGKDVELRCDPISGHTALYWYRQSLGQGLEFLIYFQGNSAPDKSGLPSDRFSAERTGGSVSTLTIQRTQQEDSAVYLCASSLRLAGRETQYFGPGTRLLVL.

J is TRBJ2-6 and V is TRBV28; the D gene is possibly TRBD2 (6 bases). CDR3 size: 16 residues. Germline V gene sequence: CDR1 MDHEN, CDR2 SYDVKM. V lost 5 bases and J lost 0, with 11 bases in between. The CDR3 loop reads CASSELGGSGANVLTF. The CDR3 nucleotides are TGTGCCAGCAGTGAGCTCGGGGGCTCTGGGGCCAACGTCCTGACTTTC.

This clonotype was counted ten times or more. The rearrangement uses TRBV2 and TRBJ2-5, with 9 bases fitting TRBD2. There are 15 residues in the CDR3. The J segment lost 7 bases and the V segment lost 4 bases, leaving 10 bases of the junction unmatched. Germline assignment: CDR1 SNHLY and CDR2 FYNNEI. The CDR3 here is CASSGLAGRGGTQYF. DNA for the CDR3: TGTGCCAGCAGTGGTCTAGCGGGAAGAGGAGGGACCCAGTACTTC.

The CDR3 is CASSLGGGKETQYF. As DNA, the CDR3 is TGTGCCAGCAGCCTAGGGGGGGGGAAAGAGACCCAGTACTTC. V and J are TRBV7-8 and TRBJ2-5, with D possibly being TRBD2 (7 bases). The CDR3 contains 14 residues. Germline assignment: CDR1 SGHVS and CDR2 FQNEAQ. V lost 5 bases to trimming and J lost 3 bases, with 13 bases between them.

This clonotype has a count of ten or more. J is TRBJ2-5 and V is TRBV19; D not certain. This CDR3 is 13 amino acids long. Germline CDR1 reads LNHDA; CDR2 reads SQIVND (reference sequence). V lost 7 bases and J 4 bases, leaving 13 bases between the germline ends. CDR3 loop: CASTPPSGETQYF. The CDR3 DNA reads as TGTGCCAGTACCCCGCCTTCGGGAGAGACCCAGTACTTC.

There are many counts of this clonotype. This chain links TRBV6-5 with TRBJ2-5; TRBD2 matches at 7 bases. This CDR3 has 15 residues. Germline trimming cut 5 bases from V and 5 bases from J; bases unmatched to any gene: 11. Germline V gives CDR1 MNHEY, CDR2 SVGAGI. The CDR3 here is CASSPELARRETQYF. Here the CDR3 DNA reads TGTGCCAGCAGTCCCGAACTAGCGCGGCGGGAGACCCAGTACTTC.

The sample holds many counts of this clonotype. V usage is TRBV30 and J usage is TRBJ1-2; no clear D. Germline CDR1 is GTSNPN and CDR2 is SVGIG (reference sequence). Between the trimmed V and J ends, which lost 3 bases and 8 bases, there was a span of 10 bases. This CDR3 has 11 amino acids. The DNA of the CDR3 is TGTGCCTGGAGACGTCGAAGGGGCTACACCTTC. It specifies CAWRRRRGYTF.

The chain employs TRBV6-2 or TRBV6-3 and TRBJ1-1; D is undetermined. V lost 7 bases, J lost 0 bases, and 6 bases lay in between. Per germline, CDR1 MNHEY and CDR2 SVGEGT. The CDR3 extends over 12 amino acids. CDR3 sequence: CASTTVNTEAFF. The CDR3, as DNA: TGTGCCAGCACGACGGTGAACACTGAAGCTTTCTTT.

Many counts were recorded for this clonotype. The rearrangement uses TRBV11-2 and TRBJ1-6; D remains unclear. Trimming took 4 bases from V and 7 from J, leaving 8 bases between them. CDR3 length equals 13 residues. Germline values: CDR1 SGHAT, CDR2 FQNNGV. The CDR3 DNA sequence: TGTGCCAGCAGCTCCGGACCAAATTCACCCCTCCACTTT. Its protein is CASSSGPNSPLHF.

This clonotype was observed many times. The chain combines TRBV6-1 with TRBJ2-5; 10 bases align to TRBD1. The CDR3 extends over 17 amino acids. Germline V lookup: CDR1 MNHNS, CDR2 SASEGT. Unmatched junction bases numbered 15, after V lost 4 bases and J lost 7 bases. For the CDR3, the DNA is TGTGCCAGCAGTGCCCATATAGCCGGGACAGGGGTTGGGACCCAGTACTTC. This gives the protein CASSAHIAGTGVGTQYF.

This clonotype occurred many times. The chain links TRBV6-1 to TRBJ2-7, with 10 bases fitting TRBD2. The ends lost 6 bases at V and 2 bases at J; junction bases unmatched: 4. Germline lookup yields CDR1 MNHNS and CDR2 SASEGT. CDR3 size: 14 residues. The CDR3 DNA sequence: TGTGCCAGCAGAAGAGCGGGAGGGACCTACGAGCAGTACTTC. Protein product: CASRRAGGTYEQYF.

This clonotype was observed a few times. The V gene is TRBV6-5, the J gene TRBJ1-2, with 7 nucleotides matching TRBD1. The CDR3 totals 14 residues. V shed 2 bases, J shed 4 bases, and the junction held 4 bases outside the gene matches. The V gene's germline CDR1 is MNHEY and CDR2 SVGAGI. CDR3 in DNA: TGTGCCAGCAGTTACGATGACAGGGCCTATGGCTACACCTTC. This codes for CASSYDDRAYGYTF.

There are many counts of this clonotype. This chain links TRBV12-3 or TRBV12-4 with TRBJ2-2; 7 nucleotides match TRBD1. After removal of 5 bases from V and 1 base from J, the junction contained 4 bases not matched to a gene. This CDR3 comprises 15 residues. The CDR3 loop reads CASSPRQGNTGELFF. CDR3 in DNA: TGTGCCAGCAGTCCCCGACAGGGGAACACCGGGGAGCTGTTTTTT.